This is a list of T cell receptor beta chains from one sample in a study of CD8+ T cells in alopecia areata. Some clones are missing from TCRdb's copy, which holds only in-frame ones; the method was immunoSEQ multiplex PCR. The data hold 150,000 to 200,000 clones, with 64% observed a single time. The source was CD4+ T cells sorted from blood, collected between weeks 49 and 50, from a patient treated with tofacitinib. The receptor source for this set is a human donor with alopecia areata. CDR3s leave out the opening cysteine and the closing phenylalanine or tryptophan.

TRBV29-1	TRBJ1-2	SVYLYRRTNGYT
TRBV6-6	TRBJ1-6	ASSQPPGDSPLH
TRBV12-5	TRBJ1-1	ASGRPSEEAF
TRBV30	TRBJ1-1	AWRGWLNATEAF
TRBV5-4	TRBJ2-2	ASSLSTGELF
TRBV5-4	TRBJ1-1	ASSLDRENTEAF
TRBV29-1	TRBJ2-7	SAAGTGGLEQY
TRBV5-1	TRBJ2-5	ASSRGETQY
TRBV7-2	TRBJ1-6	ASSLRNSPLH
TRBV29-1	TRBJ1-1	SVEKPGRNTEAF
TRBV5-4	TRBJ2-2	ASSALAGVNTGELF
TRBV5-1	TRBJ2-2	ASSLSGANTGELF
TRBV27	TRBJ1-3	ASSSRGRTGNTIY
TRBV2	TRBJ2-7	ASLTPGGSYEQY
TRBV6-1	TRBJ2-5	ASRFSDSGETQY
TRBV29-1	TRBJ1-5	SVEGGYGQPQH
TRBV10-3	TRBJ1-2	AISESRNRAHANYGYT
TRBV25-1	TRBJ2-3	ASSDGGPGTQY
TRBV4-3	TRBJ1-4	ASSQGVGGSLWEKLF
TRBV25-1	TRBJ1-2	ASHHQDRDNDYGYT
TRBV30	TRBJ2-1	AWSGLAGGPGNEQF
TRBV5-1	TRBJ1-6	ASSPAGTRNSPLH
TRBV11-2	TRBJ1-1	ASSLIHGAAEAF